The TCR beta chain described here comes from a study of blood T cell repertoires in COVID-19. The wider study: Acute and convalescent COVID-19 samples came from the United States, Italy and Spain. PBMCs, B-cell-depleted T cells, or T cells provided the cDNA or gDNA that made up the material.

The ends lost 4 bases at V and 3 bases at J; junction bases unmatched: 3. The CDR3 has 14 residues. Germline CDR1 and CDR2: LNHDA and SQIVND (reference sequence). In the original processing: Reference gene primer amplification gave estimated nucleated cell counts. Sequencing was performed with immunoSEQ multiplex PCR; in TCRdb, only in-frame clones are kept and a portion is missing. For V, J and clone size, that table is used; D and trimming come from the DNA. Among 45,000 to 60,000 clones listed, roughly nine tenths were seen once. The V gene is TRBV19, the J gene TRBJ2-4; 7 bases are shared with TRBD1. Input material: peripheral blood. The receptor's source is a man aged 55 to 69 with acute or convalescent COVID-19. The CDR3 spells CASSTGTDKNIQYF. CDR3 nucleotides: TGTGCCAGTAGTACTGGGACAGACAAAAACATTCAGTACTTC.